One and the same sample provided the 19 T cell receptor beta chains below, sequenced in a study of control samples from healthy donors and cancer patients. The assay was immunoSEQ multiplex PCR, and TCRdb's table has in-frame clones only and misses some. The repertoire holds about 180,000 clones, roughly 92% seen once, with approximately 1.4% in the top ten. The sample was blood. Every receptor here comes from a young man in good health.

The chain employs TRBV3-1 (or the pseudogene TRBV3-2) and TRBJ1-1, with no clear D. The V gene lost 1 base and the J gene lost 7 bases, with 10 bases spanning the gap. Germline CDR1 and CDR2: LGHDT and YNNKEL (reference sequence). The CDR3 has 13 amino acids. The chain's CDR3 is CASSQGLGREAFF. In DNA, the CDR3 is TGTGCCAGCAGCCAAGGGTTGGGTCGTGAAGCTTTCTTT.

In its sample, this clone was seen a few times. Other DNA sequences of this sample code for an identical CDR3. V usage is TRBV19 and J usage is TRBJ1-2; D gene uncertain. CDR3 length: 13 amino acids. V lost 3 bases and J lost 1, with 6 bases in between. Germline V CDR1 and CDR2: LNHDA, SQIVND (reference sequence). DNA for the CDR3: TGTGCCAGTAGTATCGGCGGTAACTATGGCTACACCTTC. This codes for CASSIGGNYGYTF.

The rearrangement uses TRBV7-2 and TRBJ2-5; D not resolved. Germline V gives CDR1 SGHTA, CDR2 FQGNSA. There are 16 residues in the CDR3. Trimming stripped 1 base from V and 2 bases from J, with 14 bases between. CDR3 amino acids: CASSLVGLGPQETQYF. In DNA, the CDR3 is TGTGCCAGCAGCTTAGTAGGGCTGGGCCCACAAGAGACCCAGTACTTC.

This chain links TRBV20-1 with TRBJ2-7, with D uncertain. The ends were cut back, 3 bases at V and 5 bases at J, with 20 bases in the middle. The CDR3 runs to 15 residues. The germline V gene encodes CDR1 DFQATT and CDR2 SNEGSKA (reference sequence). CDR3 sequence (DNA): TGCAGTGCTAGTCGGCCCCTCCGTACGGCGGACGAGCAGTACTTC. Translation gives CSASRPLRTADEQYF.

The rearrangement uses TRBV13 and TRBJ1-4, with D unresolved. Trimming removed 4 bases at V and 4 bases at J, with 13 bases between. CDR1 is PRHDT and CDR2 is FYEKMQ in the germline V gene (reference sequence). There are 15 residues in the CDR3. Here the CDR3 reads CASSSWEDGNEKLFF. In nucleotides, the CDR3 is TGTGCCAGCAGCTCGTGGGAAGACGGTAATGAAAAACTGTTTTTT.

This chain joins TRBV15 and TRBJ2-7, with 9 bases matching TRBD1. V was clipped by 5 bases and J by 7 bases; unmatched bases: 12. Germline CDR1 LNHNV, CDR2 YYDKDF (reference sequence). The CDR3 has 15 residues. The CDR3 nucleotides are TGTGCCACCAGCGTAATTGGACAGGGGCATCGGGAGCAGTACTTC. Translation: CATSVIGQGHREQYF.

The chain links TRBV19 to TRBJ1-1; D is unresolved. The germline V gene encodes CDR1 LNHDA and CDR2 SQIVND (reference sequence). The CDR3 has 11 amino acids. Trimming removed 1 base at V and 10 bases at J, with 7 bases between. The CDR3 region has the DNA TGTGCCAGTAGTATAGGGGGAGTAGCTTTCTTT. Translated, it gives CASSIGGVAFF.

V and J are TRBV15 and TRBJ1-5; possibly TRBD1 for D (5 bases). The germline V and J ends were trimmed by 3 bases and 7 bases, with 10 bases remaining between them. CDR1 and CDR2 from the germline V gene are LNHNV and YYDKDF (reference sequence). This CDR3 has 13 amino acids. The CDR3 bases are TGTGCCACCAGCAGGCGAGAGGGGCAGCCCCAGCATTTT. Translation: CATSRREGQPQHF.

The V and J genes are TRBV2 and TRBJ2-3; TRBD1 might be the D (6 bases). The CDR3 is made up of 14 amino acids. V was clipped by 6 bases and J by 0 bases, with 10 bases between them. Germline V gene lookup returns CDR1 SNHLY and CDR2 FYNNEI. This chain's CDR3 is CASRDRASTDTQYF. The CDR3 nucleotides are TGTGCCAGCAGGGACAGAGCTAGCACAGATACGCAGTATTTT.

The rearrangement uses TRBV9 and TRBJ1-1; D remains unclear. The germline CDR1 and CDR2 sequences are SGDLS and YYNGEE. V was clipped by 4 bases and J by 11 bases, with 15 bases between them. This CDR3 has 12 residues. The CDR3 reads CASSTHLGRAFF. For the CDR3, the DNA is TGTGCCAGCAGCACCCATTTAGGAAGGGCTTTCTTT.

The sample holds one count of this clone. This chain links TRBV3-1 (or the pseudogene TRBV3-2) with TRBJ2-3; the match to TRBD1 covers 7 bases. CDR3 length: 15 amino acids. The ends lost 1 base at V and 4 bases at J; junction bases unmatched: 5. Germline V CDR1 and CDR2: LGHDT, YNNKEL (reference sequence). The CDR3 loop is CASSQVLGGSDTQYF. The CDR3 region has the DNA TGTGCCAGCAGCCAAGTACTAGGGGGCTCAGATACGCAGTATTTT.

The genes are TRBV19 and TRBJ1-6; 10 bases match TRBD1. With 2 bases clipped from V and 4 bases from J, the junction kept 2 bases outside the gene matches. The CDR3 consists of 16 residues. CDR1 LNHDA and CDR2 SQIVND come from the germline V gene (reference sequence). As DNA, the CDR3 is TGTGCCAGTAGTATAAGGGACAGGGGTTATAATTCACCCCTCCACTTT. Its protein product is CASSIRDRGYNSPLHF.

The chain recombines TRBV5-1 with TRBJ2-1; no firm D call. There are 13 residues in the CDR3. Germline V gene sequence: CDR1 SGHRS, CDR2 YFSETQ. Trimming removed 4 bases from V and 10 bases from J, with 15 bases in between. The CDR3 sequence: CASSNPPGREQFF. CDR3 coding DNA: TGCGCCAGCAGCAACCCCCCGGGTCGGGAGCAGTTCTTC.

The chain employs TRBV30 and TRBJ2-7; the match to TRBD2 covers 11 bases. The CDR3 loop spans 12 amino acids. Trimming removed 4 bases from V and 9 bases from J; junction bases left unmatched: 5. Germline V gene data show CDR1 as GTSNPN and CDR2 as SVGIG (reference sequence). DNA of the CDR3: TGTGCCTGGACCACTAGCGGGGGACCGCAGTACTTC. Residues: CAWTTSGGPQYF.

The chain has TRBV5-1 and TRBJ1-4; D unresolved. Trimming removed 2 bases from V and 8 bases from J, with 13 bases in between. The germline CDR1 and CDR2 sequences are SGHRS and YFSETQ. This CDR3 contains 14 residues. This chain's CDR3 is CASSLNSRGEKLFF. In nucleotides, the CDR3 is TGCGCCAGCAGCTTAAATAGTCGCGGGGAAAAACTGTTTTTT.

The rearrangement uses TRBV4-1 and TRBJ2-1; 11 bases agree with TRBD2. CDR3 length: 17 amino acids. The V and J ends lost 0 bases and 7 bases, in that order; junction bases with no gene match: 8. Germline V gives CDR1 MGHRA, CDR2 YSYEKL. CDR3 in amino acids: CASSQDRGLAGVNEQFF. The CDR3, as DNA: TGCGCCAGCAGCCAAGATCGAGGACTAGCGGGCGTTAATGAGCAGTTCTTC.

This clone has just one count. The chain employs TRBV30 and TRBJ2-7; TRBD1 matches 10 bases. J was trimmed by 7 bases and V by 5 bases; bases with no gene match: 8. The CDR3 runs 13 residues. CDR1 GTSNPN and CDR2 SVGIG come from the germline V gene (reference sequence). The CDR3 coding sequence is TGTGCCTGGGGGGGACAGGGGAGAGGAGAGCAGTACTTC. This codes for CAWGGQGRGEQYF.

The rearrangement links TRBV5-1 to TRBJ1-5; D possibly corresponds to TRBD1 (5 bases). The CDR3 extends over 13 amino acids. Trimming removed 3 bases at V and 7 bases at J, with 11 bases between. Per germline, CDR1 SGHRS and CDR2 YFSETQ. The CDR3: CASSSGTGQPQHF. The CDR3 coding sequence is TGCGCCAGCAGCTCCGGGACGGGGCAGCCCCAGCATTTT.

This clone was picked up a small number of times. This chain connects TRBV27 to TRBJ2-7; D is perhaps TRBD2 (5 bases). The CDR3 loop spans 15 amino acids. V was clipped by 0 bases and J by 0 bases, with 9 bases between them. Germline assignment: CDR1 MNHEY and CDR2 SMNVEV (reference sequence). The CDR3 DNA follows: TGTGCCAGCAGTTTATCGGCGGGTCCCTCCTACGAGCAGTACTTC. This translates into CASSLSAGPSYEQYF.